This entry concerns a single T cell receptor beta chain. Antigen: not known. This CDR3 is 14 amino acids long. V was clipped by 1 base and J by 2 bases, with 9 bases between them. Germline assignment: CDR1 SGHAT and CDR2 FQNNGV. Using immunoSEQ multiplex PCR, the repertoire was profiled, and TCRdb retains in-frame clones only, with some absent. The table includes 100,000 to 120,000 clones, more than 70% detected once. This sample was included in a study of T cell responses to AZD1222 COVID-19 vaccine. Study conclusions and caveats: Baseline seropositivity characterized only a handful of AZD1222 recipients. Repertoire sampling happened only post peak T cell response.

The chain joins TRBV11-2 to TRBJ2-7; the D gene is possibly TRBD2 (7 bases). This receptor was obtained from an adult in good health. The source material was peripheral blood, sampled on day 0 of AZD1222 vaccination. DNA for the CDR3: TGTGCCAGCAGCTTAGCGGGGGGCCCCTACGAGCAGTACTTC. Its protein is CASSLAGGPYEQYF.